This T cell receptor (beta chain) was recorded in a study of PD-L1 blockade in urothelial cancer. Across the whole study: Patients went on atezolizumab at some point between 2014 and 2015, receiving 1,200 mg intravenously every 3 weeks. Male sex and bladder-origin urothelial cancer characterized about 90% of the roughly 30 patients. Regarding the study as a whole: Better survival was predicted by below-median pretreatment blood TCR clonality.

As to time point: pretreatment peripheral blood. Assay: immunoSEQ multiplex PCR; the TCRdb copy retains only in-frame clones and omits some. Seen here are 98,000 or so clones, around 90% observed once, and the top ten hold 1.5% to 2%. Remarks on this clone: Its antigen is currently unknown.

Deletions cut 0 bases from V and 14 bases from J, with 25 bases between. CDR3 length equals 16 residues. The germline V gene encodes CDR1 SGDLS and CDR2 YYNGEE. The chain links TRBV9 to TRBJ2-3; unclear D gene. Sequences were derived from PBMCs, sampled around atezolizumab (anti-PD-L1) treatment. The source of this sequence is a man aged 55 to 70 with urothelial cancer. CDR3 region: CASSVGAWAADKLAYF. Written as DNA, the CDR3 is TGTGCCAGCAGCGTAGGAGCCTGGGCCGCTGATAAGCTGGCGTATTTT.